Presented here are 29 T cell receptor beta chains from one specimen sequenced in a study of shared clonotypes between healthy human individuals. The naive CD8 subset, CD45RO-negative cells positively selected for CCR7, excluded terminally differentiated effector memory CD45RA+ cells. Assay used: immunoSEQ multiplex PCR; TCRdb lists only in-frame clones, some missing. Of over 2 million clones in the sample, about 94% were seen once. Input material: naive CD8+ T cells sorted from blood. Every receptor here comes from a young man in good health.

The rearrangement links TRBV10-2 to TRBJ1-5; D gene uncertain. Deletions cut 10 bases from V and 0 bases from J, with 25 bases between. This CDR3 spans 18 amino acids. In germline, CDR1 is WSHSY, CDR2 SAAADI. The CDR3 is CANSSAQRALYSNQPQHF. The CDR3 DNA reads as TGCGCCAACTCCTCGGCACAGAGGGCCCTCTATAGCAATCAGCCCCAGCATTTT.

This clone has only one observation. The V and J genes are TRBV5-4 and TRBJ2-7, with TRBD2 as a possible D gene (6 bases). The CDR3 is made up of 13 amino acids. Trimming left V 0 bases short and J 6 bases short, with 10 bases between. Germline CDR1 and CDR2: SGHNT and YYREEE (reference sequence). CDR3 coding DNA: TGTGCCAGCAGCTTGGTTGTGGGAGGCGAGCAGTACTTC. Its protein is CASSLVVGGEQYF.

J is TRBJ1-2 and V is TRBV4-2, with D possibly being TRBD1 (5 bases). Per the germline V gene, CDR1 is LGHNA and CDR2 is YNFKEQ. V gave up 0 bases and J gave up 0 bases, with 8 bases separating them. The CDR3 extends over 15 amino acids. The CDR3: CASSQETESNYGYTF. CDR3 sequence (DNA): TGTGCCAGCAGCCAAGAGACAGAATCTAACTATGGCTACACCTTC.

The chain has TRBV9 and TRBJ2-3; 9 nucleotides line up with TRBD1. V trimming: 3 bases; J trimming: 5 bases; junction bases outside the gene matches: 7. Per the germline V gene, CDR1 is SGDLS and CDR2 is YYNGEE. This CDR3 has 15 amino acids. CDR3 DNA sequence: TGTGCCAGCAGCGGTGGGGGACAGGGAGGAGATACGCAGTATTTT. Its translation is CASSGGGQGGDTQYF. Complete variable domain (other parts from reference TRBV9 and TRBJ2-3): DSGVTQTPKHLITATGQRVTLRCSPRSGDLSVYWYQQSLDQGLQFLIQYYNGEERAKGNILERFSAQQFPDLHSELNLSSLELGDSALYFCASSGGGQGGDTQYFGPGTRLTVL.

The chain carries TRBV10-2 and TRBJ2-5; 7 nucleotides match TRBD2. Germline trimming cut 0 bases from V and 3 bases from J; bases unmatched to any gene: 7. Germline V gene lookup returns CDR1 WSHSY and CDR2 SAAADI. This CDR3 spans 16 amino acids. CDR3 sequence reads: CASSESPAGDKETQYF. The CDR3 nucleotides read TGCGCCAGCAGTGAGTCTCCGGCGGGGGATAAAGAGACCCAGTACTTC.

The V and J genes are TRBV7-9 and TRBJ2-1, with 11 bases matching TRBD2. The V gene's germline CDR1 is SEHNR and CDR2 FQNEAQ (reference sequence). CDR3 length equals 18 residues. V gave up 3 bases and J gave up 8 bases; unmatched junction bases: 15. The CDR3 DNA sequence: TGTGCCAGCAGCTTGACTAGACCTACACTAGCGGGAGACCATGAGCAGTTCTTC. Translating it yields CASSLTRPTLAGDHEQFF. The whole variable domain, remainder taken from reference TRBV7-9 and TRBJ2-1, is DTGVSQNPRHKITKRGQNVTFRCDPISEHNRLYWYRQTLGQGPEFLTYFQNEAQLEKSRLLSDRFSAERPKGSFSTLEIQRTEQGDSAMYLCASSLTRPTLAGDHEQFFGPGTRLTVL.

The rearrangement uses TRBV19 and TRBJ2-7, with 7 bases lining up with TRBD1. The CDR3 has 13 residues. From germline, CDR1 is LNHDA and CDR2 SQIVND (reference sequence). V shed 10 bases and J 7 bases; nucleotides not matched to a gene: 13. The CDR3 loop is CANRNRGTGEQYF. The CDR3 nucleotides read TGTGCCAACCGGAACAGGGGAACGGGGGAGCAGTACTTC.

The V call is TRBV7-9, the J call TRBJ1-1; D unclear. This CDR3 is 15 amino acids long. Germline V gives CDR1 SEHNR, CDR2 FQNEAQ (reference sequence). Trimming took 2 bases from V and 0 from J, leaving 10 bases between them. In DNA, the CDR3 is TGTGCCAGCAGCTTAATCGCGGCTCTGAACACTGAAGCTTTCTTT. It yields the protein CASSLIAALNTEAFF.

The chain employs TRBV30 and TRBJ2-7; D gene uncertain. V was clipped by 1 base and J by 2 bases, with 12 bases between them. Looked up from germline, CDR1 is GTSNPN and CDR2 is SVGIG (reference sequence). The CDR3 spans 14 residues. DNA for the CDR3: TGTGCCTGGAGTGCGGGTCCTTTCCCCTACGAGCAGTACTTC. It encodes CAWSAGPFPYEQYF.

The chain carries TRBV5-1 and TRBJ1-1; D is undetermined. The CDR3 is made up of 14 amino acids. In germline, CDR1 is SGHRS, CDR2 YFSETQ. Trimming shortened V by 0 bases and J by 1 base, and 7 bases separated the two germline ends. The DNA of the CDR3 is TGCGCCAGCAGCTTGGACAGTTGGAACACTGAAGCTTTCTTT. Protein sequence: CASSLDSWNTEAFF.

The J gene is TRBJ2-2, the V gene TRBV11-2; tentative D call: TRBD2 (5 bases). Germline values: CDR1 SGHAT, CDR2 FQNNGV. The CDR3 extends over 19 amino acids. Trimming stripped 7 bases from V and 5 bases from J, with 29 bases between. CDR3 loop: CASNPNRGERNRGTGELFF. The CDR3 DNA sequence: TGTGCCAGCAACCCCAACCGCGGCGAGCGGAATCGAGGGACCGGGGAGCTGTTTTTT.

The chain has TRBV7-9 and TRBJ2-1, with 7 positions matching TRBD1. The CDR3 loop spans 16 amino acids. Unmatched junction bases numbered 9, after V lost 5 bases and J lost 2 bases. CDR1 SEHNR and CDR2 FQNEAQ come from the germline V gene (reference sequence). This CDR3 is CASSPTGTATYNEQFF. CDR3 nucleotides: TGTGCCAGCAGCCCAACCGGGACAGCCACCTACAATGAGCAGTTCTTC.

The chain carries TRBV7-9 and TRBJ2-5; D is perhaps TRBD2 (5 bases). The length of the CDR3 is 14 residues. Looked up from germline, CDR1 is SEHNR and CDR2 is FQNEAQ (reference sequence). V was shortened by 3 bases and J by 2 bases, with 10 bases between the two germline ends. CDR3 in DNA: TGTGCCAGCAGCTTTAGGACTGAACAAGAGACCCAGTACTTC. This encodes CASSFRTEQETQYF.

J is TRBJ1-6 and V is TRBV27; D remains ambiguous. Trimming cost V 4 bases and J 11 bases, with 9 bases left between them. The CDR3 is made up of 12 amino acids. The germline gives CDR1 MNHEY, CDR2 SMNVEV (reference sequence). In DNA form, the CDR3 reads TGTGCCAGCAGTTCCGGGCGGACACCCCTCCACTTT. This gives the protein CASSSGRTPLHF.

The chain combines TRBV21-1 with TRBJ1-4. TRBV21-1 is a recognized pseudogene. The CDR3 has 15 amino acids. The CDR3 region has the DNA TGTGCCAGCAGCAAGGGGGTTACAACTAATGAAAAACTGTTTTTT. Protein product: CASSKGVTTNEKLFF.

This rearrangement joins TRBV7-9 to TRBJ2-7; no clear D. The CDR3 sequence is 12 residues long. The V and J ends lost 1 base and 6 bases respectively, with 7 bases between them. Germline CDR1 SEHNR, CDR2 FQNEAQ (reference sequence). The CDR3 spells CASSLGISEQYF. CDR3 sequence (DNA): TGTGCCAGCAGCTTAGGGATTTCCGAGCAGTACTTC.

The J gene is TRBJ2-7, the V gene TRBV7-2, with D uncertain. The ends were cut back, 1 base at V and 3 bases at J, with 10 bases in the middle. Germline CDR1 is SGHTA and CDR2 is FQGNSA. The CDR3 has 14 amino acids. CDR3 sequence (DNA): TGTGCCAGCAGCTTAGACGTAAGAGGCTACGAGCAGTACTTC. Translated, it gives CASSLDVRGYEQYF.

Note on this clone: This CDR3 is also generated by other DNA sequences in the sample. Here the CDR3 reads CASSFGFSYEQYF. The CDR3 DNA follows: TGTGCCAGCAGCTTTGGGTTTTCCTACGAGCAGTACTTC. V is TRBV11-2 and J is TRBJ2-7; D unclear. V shed 3 bases and J shed 1 base, with 7 bases lying between them. Germline CDR1 is SGHAT and CDR2 is FQNNGV. The CDR3 covers 13 residues.

The chain links TRBV7-8 to TRBJ2-7, with TRBD2 as a possible D gene (6 bases). The CDR3 covers 12 residues. Germline V gives CDR1 SGHVS, CDR2 FQNEAQ. V dropped 7 bases and J dropped 4 bases, with 11 bases sitting between them. In DNA form, the CDR3 reads TGTGCCAGCACCTCTGGGGGGTACGAGCAGTACTTC. Protein: CASTSGGYEQYF.

The rearrangement uses TRBV28 and TRBJ2-1; 7 nucleotides align to TRBD1. The CDR3 runs to 16 residues. From germline, CDR1 is MDHEN and CDR2 SYDVKM. The J segment lost 4 bases and the V segment lost 7 bases, leaving 13 bases of the junction unmatched. Here the CDR3 reads CASTQPRDSPYNEQFF. In DNA, the CDR3 is TGTGCCAGCACACAACCCAGGGACAGCCCTTACAATGAGCAGTTCTTC.

The V call is TRBV30, the J call TRBJ2-2; the D is unclear. Trimming took 4 bases from V and 2 from J, leaving 8 bases between them. Germline CDR1 reads GTSNPN; CDR2 reads SVGIG (reference sequence). The CDR3 consists of 13 residues. The chain's CDR3 is CAWTPVNTGELFF. Written as DNA, the CDR3 is TGTGCCTGGACCCCGGTTAACACCGGGGAGCTGTTTTTT.

Only one count was recorded for this clone. The chain combines TRBV4-1 with TRBJ2-7; D not certain. This CDR3 spans 14 amino acids. Germline V CDR1 and CDR2: MGHRA, YSYEKL. V gave up 3 bases and J gave up 0 bases, with 9 bases separating them. The CDR3 loop is CASSHYDPSYEQYF. CDR3 DNA sequence: TGCGCCAGCAGCCATTATGATCCCTCCTACGAGCAGTACTTC.

The chain uses TRBV7-9 and TRBJ2-7, with 11 bases matching TRBD2. This CDR3 spans 17 amino acids. V shed 1 base, J shed 3 bases, and the junction held 8 bases outside the gene matches. CDR1 and CDR2 (germline): SEHNR, FQNEAQ (reference sequence). Written as DNA, the CDR3 is TGTGCCAGCAGCTTAGGAGTTAGCGGGGGGGCAGGCTACGAGCAGTACTTC. Its translation: CASSLGVSGGAGYEQYF.

The chain uses TRBV13 and TRBJ2-5, with D perhaps matching TRBD1 (5 bases). Trimming removed 5 bases at V and 10 bases at J, with 17 bases between. The CDR3 totals 13 residues. Germline CDR1 is PRHDT and CDR2 is FYEKMQ (reference sequence). The CDR3 DNA sequence: TGTGCCAGCAGCCCAGGGCAGGGCCCTGACCAGTACTTC. Amino acid sequence: CASSPGQGPDQYF. The entire variable domain, with the rest obtained from reference TRBV13 and TRBJ2-5, is as follows: AAGVIQSPRHLIKEKRETATLKCYPIPRHDTVYWYQQGPGQDPQFLISFYEKMQSDKGSIPDRFSAQQFSDYHSELNMSSLELGDSALYFCASSPGQGPDQYFGPGTRLLVL.

As concerns this clone: Within the sample, other DNA sequences also encode this same CDR3. This rearrangement joins TRBV11-2 to TRBJ2-7; D not resolved. The V end was cut by 0 bases, the J end by 2 bases, with 5 bases between. In germline, CDR1 is SGHAT, CDR2 FQNNGV. CDR3 length: 13 residues. In nucleotides, the CDR3 is TGTGCCAGCAGCTTAGACCCGGCCTACGAGCAGTACTTC. As protein: CASSLDPAYEQYF.

The V and J genes are TRBV5-1 and TRBJ1-3; the D is unclear. CDR1 and CDR2 (germline): SGHRS, YFSETQ. Trimming removed 0 bases from V and 4 bases from J, with 8 bases in between. This CDR3 has 14 residues. The chain's CDR3 is CASSLAGQGNTIYF. The CDR3 coding sequence is TGCGCCAGCAGCTTGGCCGGGCAGGGAAACACCATATATTTT.

The chain carries TRBV6-1 and TRBJ2-2; D uncertain. The CDR3 covers 15 residues. Germline loops: CDR1 MNHNS, CDR2 SASEGT. V lost 4 bases and J lost 1, with 10 bases in between. CDR3: CASSAFGRNTGELFF. The CDR3 DNA is TGTGCCAGCAGTGCCTTTGGCAGGAACACCGGGGAGCTGTTTTTT.

The rearrangement uses TRBV5-1 and TRBJ2-7; unclear D gene. Trimming took off 3 bases at V and 2 bases at J, with 15 bases between the two ends. Looked up from germline, CDR1 is SGHRS and CDR2 is YFSETQ. The CDR3 length is 15 residues. The chain's CDR3 is CASSSLEPRTYEQYF. The CDR3 DNA reads TGCGCCAGCAGCTCACTGGAGCCCAGAACCTACGAGCAGTACTTC.

The V call is TRBV4-1, the J call TRBJ2-1; the D gene is possibly TRBD2 (5 bases). The germline V gene encodes CDR1 MGHRA and CDR2 YSYEKL. The CDR3 totals 14 residues. Trimming removed 6 bases from V and 9 bases from J, with 18 bases in between. The DNA for the CDR3 is TGCGCCAGCAGACCCACGCCACTAGGCGGTGAGCAGTTCTTC. Its protein is CASRPTPLGGEQFF.